The next 26 T cell receptor beta chains were all read from a single sample in a study of cytomegalovirus exposure and HLA in healthy donors. Sequencing used immunoSEQ multiplex PCR; TCRdb keeps in-frame clones, though not all of them. Of around 200,000 clones in the sample, roughly 84% were seen once. Material for sequencing was PBMCs. Every receptor here comes from a woman under 30 in good health and CMV-seropositive.

This chain uses TRBV7-9 with TRBJ1-3; TRBD1 matches at 7 bases. With 6 bases clipped from V and 1 base from J, the junction kept 3 bases outside the gene matches. Looked up from germline, CDR1 is SEHNR and CDR2 is FQNEAQ (reference sequence). CDR3 length: 14 amino acids. The DNA of the CDR3 is TGTGCCAGCAGAAACAGGGGATCTGGAAACACCATATATTTT. Amino acids: CASRNRGSGNTIYF.

The V call is TRBV11-2, the J call TRBJ1-2, with D maybe TRBD1 (6 bases). Deletions cut 1 base from V and 3 bases from J, with 12 bases between. CDR3 length: 15 amino acids. CDR1 is SGHAT, CDR2 FQNNGV, per germline. The CDR3 here is CASSLGLGGDYGYTF. As DNA, the CDR3 is TGTGCCAGCAGCTTAGGTTTAGGGGGAGACTATGGCTACACCTTC.

The chain links TRBV15 to TRBJ2-6, with a tentative D call TRBD2 (5 bases). CDR1 is LNHNV, CDR2 YYDKDF, per germline (reference sequence). The CDR3 runs 21 residues. The V end lost 0 bases, the J end lost 0 bases, and 21 bases lay between the germline ends. The CDR3 coding sequence is TGTGCCACCAGCAGAGATACGAGTTGGACCGGGGTACCCTCTGGGGCCAACGTCCTGACTTTC. It specifies CATSRDTSWTGVPSGANVLTF.

The gene calls are TRBV18 and TRBJ1-4; D possibly corresponds to TRBD1 (6 bases). The CDR3 totals 12 residues. Germline CDR1 reads KGHSH; CDR2 reads LQKENI. V dropped 11 bases and J dropped 5 bases, with 12 bases sitting between them. The chain's CDR3 is CASRRGNEKLFF. DNA of the CDR3: TGTGCCTCCCGTAGGGGGAATGAAAAACTGTTTTTT.

The CDR3 is CASSLLRTGGAYNEQFF. Here the CDR3 DNA reads TGCGCCAGCAGCCTCTTACGGACAGGGGGGGCCTACAATGAGCAGTTCTTC. The chain joins TRBV5-1 to TRBJ2-1, with 10 positions matching TRBD1. CDR3 length: 17 residues. The junction had 9 bases not matched to a gene; V was cut back by 4 bases and J by 2 bases. The germline V gene encodes CDR1 SGHRS and CDR2 YFSETQ.

The gene calls are TRBV11-2 and TRBJ2-3; 12 bases line up with TRBD2. This CDR3 has 15 amino acids. Germline-derived CDR1 and CDR2 are SGHAT and FQNNGV. Germline trimming cut 1 base from V and 5 bases from J; bases unmatched to any gene: 1. The CDR3 DNA sequence: TGTGCCAGCAGCTTAGGGACTAGCGGGGTAGATACGCAGTATTTT. Translating gives CASSLGTSGVDTQYF.

The rearrangement links TRBV29-1 to TRBJ1-1; 9 bases match TRBD1. The CDR3 runs 13 residues. Germline trimming cut 7 bases from V and 4 bases from J; bases unmatched to any gene: 7. CDR1 and CDR2 from the germline V gene are SQVTM and ANQGSEA. CDR3 loop: CSASQGAGTEAFF. The CDR3 DNA reads as TGCAGCGCCTCACAGGGGGCGGGCACTGAAGCTTTCTTT.

The CDR3 coding sequence is TGTGCCAGCGGCGGGGGGCCTTCCTACAATGAGCAGTTCTTC. Translated, it gives CASGGGPSYNEQFF. The chain joins TRBV28 to TRBJ2-1; 8 bases align to TRBD2. CDR3 size: 14 residues. Trimming took 8 bases from V and 1 from J; bases not matched to a gene: 4. Germline V lookup: CDR1 MDHEN, CDR2 SYDVKM.

This clone was found once. This chain links TRBV18 with TRBJ1-2; D is unresolved. From germline, CDR1 is KGHSH and CDR2 LQKENI. Between the trimmed V and J ends, which lost 3 bases and 5 bases, there was a span of 16 bases. There are 15 residues in the CDR3. For the CDR3, the DNA is TGTGCCAGCTCACCTCTTCCCGCGGGAGAGTATGGCTACACCTTC. Protein: CASSPLPAGEYGYTF. Drawing the rest from reference TRBV18 and TRBJ1-2, the complete variable domain is NAGVMQNPRHLVRRRGQEARLRCSPMKGHSHVYWYRQLPEEGLKFMVYLQKENIIDESGMPKERFSAEFPKEGPSILRIQQVVRGDSAAYFCASSPLPAGEYGYTFGSGTRLTVV.

This rearrangement joins TRBV7-2 to TRBJ1-2; a weak D match, TRBD1 (5 bases). Germline lookup yields CDR1 SGHTA and CDR2 FQGNSA. This CDR3 comprises 12 residues. The V gene lost 5 bases and the J gene lost 8 bases, with 12 bases spanning the gap. The CDR3 protein is CASSPRRGGYTF. As DNA, the CDR3 is TGTGCCAGCAGCCCTCGGAGGGGCGGCTACACCTTC.

V is TRBV5-1 and J is TRBJ2-1, with 8 bases aligning to TRBD1. This CDR3 contains 14 residues. Trimming cost V 1 base and J 6 bases; bases outside gene matches: 3. Germline CDR1 is SGHRS and CDR2 is YFSETQ. The CDR3: CASSLRTGSNEQFF. The CDR3 bases are TGCGCCAGCAGCTTGAGGACAGGGTCCAATGAGCAGTTCTTC.

This clone was counted a single time. This chain links TRBV5-1 with TRBJ2-2; 9 bases match TRBD2. The CDR3 contains 16 residues. V gave up 3 bases and J gave up 4 bases; unmatched junction bases: 7. Germline assignment: CDR1 SGHRS and CDR2 YFSETQ. The CDR3 spells CASSSAGGPGTGELFF. CDR3 in DNA: TGCGCCAGCAGCTCGGCGGGGGGGCCCGGCACCGGGGAGCTGTTTTTT.

This chain links TRBV14 with TRBJ2-1, with a weak D call TRBD2 (6 bases). This CDR3 spans 20 amino acids. CDR1 and CDR2 (germline): SGHDN, FVKESK. Trimming pared 3 bases from V and 2 bases from J, leaving 26 bases between. CDR3: CASSQHSERNGGNPYNEQFF. For the CDR3, the DNA is TGTGCCAGCAGCCAGCATAGCGAGAGAAACGGGGGTAATCCCTACAATGAGCAGTTCTTC. Based on the CDR3 plus reference TRBV14 and TRBJ2-1, the full variable domain is EAGVTQFPSHSVIEKGQTVTLRCDPISGHDNLYWYRRVMGKEIKFLLHFVKESKQDESGMPNNRFLAERTGGTYSTLKVQPAELEDSGVYFCASSQHSERNGGNPYNEQFFGPGTRLTVL.

The V gene is TRBV5-6, the J gene TRBJ1-1; 7 bases are shared with TRBD1. V trimming: 4 bases; J trimming: 1 base; junction bases outside the gene matches: 4. The germline gives CDR1 SGHDT, CDR2 YYEEEE. The CDR3 length is 14 residues. The DNA for the CDR3 is TGTGCCAGCAGCCCCTGGACAGGGAACACTGAAGCTTTCTTT. It specifies CASSPWTGNTEAFF.

Concerning this clone itself: Additional DNA sequences in this sample encode the identical CDR3. The chain recombines TRBV7-2 with TRBJ1-2; 7 positions match TRBD1. Germline values: CDR1 SGHTA, CDR2 FQGNSA. V shed 4 bases, J shed 7 bases, and the junction held 3 bases outside the gene matches. This CDR3 is built from 12 residues. This CDR3 reads CASSWTGGGYTF. The CDR3 DNA sequence: TGTGCCAGCAGCTGGACAGGTGGTGGCTACACCTTC. Full variable domain (rest looked up from reference TRBV7-2 and TRBJ1-2): GAGVSQSPSNKVTEKGKDVELRCDPISGHTALYWYRQSLGQGLEFLIYFQGNSAPDKSGLPSDRFSAERTGGSVSTLTIQRTQQEDSAVYLCASSWTGGGYTFGSGTRLTVV.

The rearrangement links TRBV7-3 to TRBJ2-5, with D possibly being TRBD2 (5 bases). V was trimmed by 5 bases and J by 5 bases, leaving 12 bases between them. The CDR3 extends over 13 amino acids. Germline loops: CDR1 SGHTA, CDR2 FQGTGA. The CDR3 nucleotides read TGTGCCAGCAGCCCACGGGATCGTGAGACCCAGTACTTC. Its translation is CASSPRDRETQYF.

V and J are TRBV19 and TRBJ2-7, with TRBD2 matching over 8 bases. The junction had 12 bases not matched to a gene; V was cut back by 7 bases and J by 7 bases. Germline assignment: CDR1 LNHDA and CDR2 SQIVND (reference sequence). The CDR3 has 14 residues. CDR3 amino acids: CASTAGIGTSEQYF. The CDR3 region has the DNA TGTGCCAGTACAGCCGGGATCGGGACTAGTGAGCAGTACTTC.

The chain joins TRBV6-4 to TRBJ2-3; possibly TRBD2 for D (7 bases). The length of the CDR3 is 15 residues. CDR1 is MRHNA and CDR2 is SNTAGT in the germline V gene. The V gene lost 3 bases and the J gene lost 3 bases, with 13 bases spanning the gap. The CDR3 bases are TGTGCCAGCAGTGATGCGGGGGCCCAAACAGATACGCAGTATTTT. This gives the protein CASSDAGAQTDTQYF.

The V and J genes are TRBV6-1 and TRBJ1-1; 9 nucleotides align to TRBD1. J gave up 9 bases and V 7 bases, and 12 bases lay outside the gene matches. CDR3 length: 14 residues. Germline CDR1 reads MNHNS; CDR2 reads SASEGT. The CDR3 nucleotides are TGTGCCAGCACTCCCCCGCGGGGACAGGGCAAAGCTTTCTTT. As protein: CASTPPRGQGKAFF.

The rearrangement links TRBV10-1 to TRBJ1-1, with a tentative D call TRBD1 (5 bases). The CDR3 runs 14 residues. The V end lost 3 bases, the J end lost 3 bases, and 11 bases lay between the germline ends. Germline-derived CDR1 and CDR2 are WNHNN and SYGVQD (reference sequence). The CDR3 here is CASSDGGIDTEAFF. Here the CDR3 DNA reads TGCGCCAGCAGTGACGGGGGTATCGACACTGAAGCTTTCTTT.

The chain is built from TRBV19 and TRBJ2-5, with 9 nucleotides matching TRBD2. V was pared by 7 bases and J by 4 bases, with 4 bases of the junction left unmatched. Germline-derived CDR1 and CDR2 are LNHDA and SQIVND (reference sequence). This CDR3 is 13 amino acids long. The chain's CDR3 is CASKLAGIETQYF. The CDR3 DNA sequence: TGTGCCAGTAAGCTAGCGGGGATAGAGACCCAGTACTTC.

This chain links TRBV5-1 with TRBJ1-1; 7 positions match TRBD1. Germline values: CDR1 SGHRS, CDR2 YFSETQ. This CDR3 has 15 residues. V was pared by 2 bases and J by 3 bases, with 7 bases of the junction left unmatched. CDR3 region: CASSLGDRGYTEAFF. In DNA form, the CDR3 reads TGCGCCAGCAGCTTAGGGGACAGAGGTTACACTGAAGCTTTCTTT.

This clone was counted between two and nine times. The chain carries TRBV7-3 and TRBJ2-7; D possibly corresponds to TRBD2 (5 bases). The V end lost 4 bases, the J end lost 0 bases, and 10 bases lay between the germline ends. Germline-derived CDR1 and CDR2 are SGHTA and FQGTGA. The length of the CDR3 is 14 residues. CDR3 sequence reads: CASSSPGNSYEQYF. CDR3 nucleotides: TGTGCCAGCAGCTCCCCGGGAAACTCCTACGAGCAGTACTTC.

This clone showed up just a few times. The chain employs TRBV7-9 and TRBJ1-2; D gene uncertain. This CDR3 has 14 residues. Trimming pared 5 bases from V and 1 base from J, leaving 11 bases between. CDR1 and CDR2 (germline): SEHNR, FQNEAQ (reference sequence). CDR3 protein: CASSGLDVNYGYTF. As DNA, the CDR3 is TGTGCCAGCAGCGGACTAGATGTTAACTATGGCTACACCTTC.

This clone has only one observation. J is TRBJ2-2 and V is TRBV6-5, with 8 bases fitting TRBD1. The CDR3 has 16 residues. Germline CDR1 and CDR2: MNHEY and SVGAGI. Trimming at V came to 0 bases and at J to 1 base, leaving 1 base not matched to a gene. The CDR3 DNA sequence: TGTGCCAGCAGTTACTCGGACAGGGTGAACACCGGGGAGCTGTTTTTT. Protein: CASSYSDRVNTGELFF.

The CDR3 reads CASSLAGGLNSPLHF. CDR3 nucleotide sequence: TGTGCCAGCAGCTTGGCCGGGGGGCTCAATTCACCCCTCCACTTT. This chain joins TRBV5-4 and TRBJ1-6, with D possibly matching TRBD1 (6 bases). The CDR3 contains 15 residues. V was cut by 0 bases and J by 7 bases, with 11 bases left in between. Germline CDR1 SGHNT, CDR2 YYREEE (reference sequence).